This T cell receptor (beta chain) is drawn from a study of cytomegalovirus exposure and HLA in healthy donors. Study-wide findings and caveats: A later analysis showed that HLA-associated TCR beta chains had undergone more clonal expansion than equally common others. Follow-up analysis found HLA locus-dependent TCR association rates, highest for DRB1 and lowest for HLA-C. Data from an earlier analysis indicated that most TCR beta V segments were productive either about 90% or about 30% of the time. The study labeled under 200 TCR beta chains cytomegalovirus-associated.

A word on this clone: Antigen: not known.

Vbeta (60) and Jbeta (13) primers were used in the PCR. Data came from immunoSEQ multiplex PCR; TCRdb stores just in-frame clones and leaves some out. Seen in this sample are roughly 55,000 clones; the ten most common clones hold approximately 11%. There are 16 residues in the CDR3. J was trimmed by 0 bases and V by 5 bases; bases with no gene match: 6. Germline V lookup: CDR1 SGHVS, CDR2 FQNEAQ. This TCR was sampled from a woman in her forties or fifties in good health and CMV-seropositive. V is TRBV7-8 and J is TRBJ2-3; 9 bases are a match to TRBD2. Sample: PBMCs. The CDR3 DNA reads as TGTGCCAGCAGCACGGGCGCGGGAGGGAGCACAGATACGCAGTATTTT. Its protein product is CASSTGAGGSTDTQYF. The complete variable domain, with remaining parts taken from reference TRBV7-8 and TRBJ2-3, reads GAGVSQSPRYKVAKRGQDVALRCDPISGHVSLFWYQQALGQGPEFLTYFQNEAQLDKSGLPSDRFFAERPEGSVSTLKIQRTQQEDSAVYLCASSTGAGGSTDTQYFGPGTRLTVL.